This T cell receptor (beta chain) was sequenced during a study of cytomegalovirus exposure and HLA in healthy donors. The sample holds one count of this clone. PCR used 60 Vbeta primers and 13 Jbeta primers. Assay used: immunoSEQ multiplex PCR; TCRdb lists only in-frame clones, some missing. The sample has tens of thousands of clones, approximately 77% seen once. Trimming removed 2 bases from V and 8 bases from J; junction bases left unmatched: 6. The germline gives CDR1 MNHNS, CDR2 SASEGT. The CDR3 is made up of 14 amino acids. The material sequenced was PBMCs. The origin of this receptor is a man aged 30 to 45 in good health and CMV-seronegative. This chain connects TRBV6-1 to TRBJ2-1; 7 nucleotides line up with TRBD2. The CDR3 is CASSELAAGDEQFF. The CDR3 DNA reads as TGTGCCAGCAGTGAACTAGCGGCGGGGGATGAGCAGTTCTTC.